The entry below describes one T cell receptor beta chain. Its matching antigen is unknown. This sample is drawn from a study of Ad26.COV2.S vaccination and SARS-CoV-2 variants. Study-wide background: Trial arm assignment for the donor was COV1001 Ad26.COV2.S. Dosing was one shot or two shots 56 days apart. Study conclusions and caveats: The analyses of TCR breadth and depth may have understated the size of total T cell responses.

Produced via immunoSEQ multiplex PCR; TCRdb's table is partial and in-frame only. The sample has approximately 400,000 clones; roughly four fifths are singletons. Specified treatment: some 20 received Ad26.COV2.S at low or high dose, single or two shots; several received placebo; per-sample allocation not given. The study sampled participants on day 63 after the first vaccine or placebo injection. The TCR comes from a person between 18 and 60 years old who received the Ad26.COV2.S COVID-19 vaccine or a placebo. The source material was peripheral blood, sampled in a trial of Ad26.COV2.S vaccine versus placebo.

The CDR3 reads CASSLVYSGSYNEQFF. In DNA form, the CDR3 reads TGCGCCAGCAGCTTGGTTTATAGCGGCAGTTACAATGAGCAGTTCTTC. J is TRBJ2-1 and V is TRBV5-1; a possible D gene is TRBD2 (6 bases). V was trimmed by 0 bases and J by 4 bases, leaving 14 bases between them. The CDR3 is made up of 16 amino acids. Germline CDR1 is SGHRS and CDR2 is YFSETQ.